The clone carrying this T cell receptor (beta chain) was seen only a few times. Its antigen is undetermined. The data derive from a study of CD8 T cells in ankylosing spondylitis. Study-wide points: Within ankylosing spondylitis blood, a TCR beta motif made up of several highly homologous variants appeared to be characteristic. The study looked at matched synovial fluid samples from ankylosing spondylitis patients. Disease-linked clones were reported to be significantly enriched there.

Preparation of TCR beta libraries was done by quantitative 5'-RACE with molecular barcodes. Using its own MiXCR run on the 5' RACE reads, TCRdb lists one record per CDR3 protein. Of about 540,000 distinct CDR3 sequences in the sample, approximately 11% are singletons; the top ten hold nearly 7%. The sequence derives from a male donor with ankylosing spondylitis. Sequencing was done on a sample of blood, either unsorted or a sorted T cell fraction (not recorded which).

This chain's CDR3 is CASSRLGPTKGDTQYF. The CDR3 bases are TGTGCCAGCAGCCGCCTTGGGCCCACGAAGGGAGATACGCAGTATTTT. The chain recombines TRBV7-9 with TRBJ2-3; D unclear. The CDR3 length is 16 residues. V lost 5 bases and J lost 5, with 20 bases in between. Per the germline V gene, CDR1 is SEHNR and CDR2 is FQNEAQ (reference sequence).